Presented here are 11 T cell receptor beta chains from one specimen sequenced in a study of blood T cells in healthy people across ages. Alongside a J-beta primer mix, a sample-barcoded 5' primer served in a second PCR lasting roughly 7 to 12 cycles. MiXCR, applied by TCRdb to the 5' RACE reads, yields one record per CDR3 protein. The sample yields over a million distinct CDR3 sequences, approximately 40% seen once. The specimen sequenced was blood. The receptors come from a woman aged 18-29 years in good health.

The chain links TRBV11-2 to TRBJ1-1, with a tentative D call TRBD1 (6 bases). CDR3 length: 16 amino acids. The ends were cut back, 0 bases at V and 6 bases at J, with 17 bases in the middle. The V gene's germline CDR1 is SGHAT and CDR2 FQNNGV. CDR3: CASSLDRGGAVSEAFF. The CDR3 DNA reads TGTGCCAGCAGCTTAGATCGCGGGGGGGCAGTATCTGAAGCTTTCTTT.

The V and J genes are TRBV12-3 or TRBV12-4 and TRBJ2-1; D unclear. V dropped 5 bases and J dropped 6 bases, with 11 bases sitting between them. CDR3 length: 13 residues. CDR3 loop: CASSQRASNEQFF. CDR3 nucleotides: TGTGCCAGCAGTCAAAGGGCTAGCAATGAGCAGTTCTTC.

The V and J genes are TRBV20-1 and TRBJ2-7; weak D call: TRBD2 (6 bases). This CDR3 is 11 amino acids long. CDR1 DFQATT and CDR2 SNEGSKA come from the germline V gene (reference sequence). Here the CDR3 reads CGLARTYEQYF. Here the CDR3 DNA reads TGCGGTCTAGCGCGTACCTACGAGCAGTACTTC.

This chain links TRBV20-1 with TRBJ2-7; 9 nucleotides align to TRBD1. CDR3 size: 13 residues. Germline CDR1 is DFQATT and CDR2 is SNEGSKA (reference sequence). Unmatched junction bases numbered 6, after V lost 6 bases and J lost 3 bases. This chain's CDR3 is CSARQGGGYEQYF. CDR3 sequence (DNA): TGCAGTGCCAGACAGGGGGGAGGCTACGAGCAGTACTTC.

The CDR3 here is CASSSPGVAGGSRETQYF. The CDR3 nucleotides read TGTGCCAGCAGTTCCCCGGGGGTAGCGGGAGGATCAAGAGAGACCCAGTACTTC. The chain is built from TRBV6-5 and TRBJ2-5; TRBD2 aligns across 10 bases. J was trimmed by 4 bases and V by 4 bases; bases with no gene match: 15. The CDR3 sequence is 18 residues long. The germline V gene encodes CDR1 MNHEY and CDR2 SVGAGI.

With respect to this clonotype: At one of its ends the junction is not consistent with the germline gene, which may arise from a read error. The chain joins TRBV7-2 to TRBJ2-5; 7 bases map to TRBD1. The CDR3 covers 14 residues. CDR1 SGHTA and CDR2 FQGNSA come from the germline V gene. This chain's CDR3 is CASRTPGGQETQYF. The CDR3 nucleotides read TGTGCCAGCAGGACTCCAGGGGGACAAGAGACTCAGTACTTC.

This clonotype has a handful of counts. This chain joins TRBV28 and TRBJ1-1; D remains unclear. CDR1 and CDR2 (germline): MDHEN, SYDVKM. This CDR3 spans 12 amino acids. Trimming cost V 5 bases and J 3 bases, with 7 bases left between them. The CDR3 is CASSPLDTEAFF. The CDR3 bases are TGTGCCAGCAGTCCCTTGGACACTGAAGCTTTCTTT.

This clonotype was counted a single time. The J gene is TRBJ1-2, the V gene TRBV6-1, with D perhaps TRBD1 (5 bases). Trimming took 5 bases from V and 4 from J, leaving 14 bases between them. The CDR3 extends over 14 amino acids. The germline V gene encodes CDR1 MNHNS and CDR2 SASEGT. The CDR3 protein is CASSPMGTPYGYTF. The CDR3 DNA reads TGTGCCAGCAGTCCTATGGGGACTCCCTATGGCTACACCTTC.

The V and J genes are TRBV7-2 and TRBJ1-1; the match to TRBD1 covers 9 bases. With V trimmed by 5 bases and J by 4 bases, 5 bases remained unmatched. The CDR3 extends over 14 amino acids. Germline-derived CDR1 and CDR2 are SGHTA and FQGNSA. The CDR3 DNA is TGTGCCAGCAGCACACAGGGGGCCATCACTGAAGCTTTCTTT. The encoded protein is CASSTQGAITEAFF. Complete variable domain (other parts from reference TRBV7-2 and TRBJ1-1): GAGVSQSPSNKVTEKGKDVELRCDPISGHTALYWYRQSLGQGLEFLIYFQGNSAPDKSGLPSDRFSAERTGGSVSTLTIQRTQQEDSAVYLCASSTQGAITEAFFGQGTRLTVV.

Only a few counts were recorded for this clonotype. The CDR3 here is CASSQDRSVAAGANVLTF. The CDR3 nucleotides read TGTGCCAGCAGCCAAGATAGGTCGGTAGCAGCTGGGGCCAACGTCCTGACTTTC. The J gene is TRBJ2-6, the V gene TRBV3-1; D gene ambiguous. V was trimmed by 0 bases and J by 2 bases, leaving 14 bases between them. Per the germline V gene, CDR1 is LGHDT and CDR2 is YNNKEL (reference sequence). There are 18 residues in the CDR3.

V gene TRBV7-6 combines with J gene TRBJ2-7; 8 nucleotides agree with TRBD1. CDR3 size: 17 residues. From germline, CDR1 is SGHVS and CDR2 FNYEAQ. Germline trimming cut 1 base from V and 2 bases from J; bases unmatched to any gene: 10. Written as DNA, the CDR3 is TGTGCCAGCAGCTTAGGAAACCCGGACAGGGAGCCCTACGAGCAGTACTTC. Its translation: CASSLGNPDREPYEQYF.